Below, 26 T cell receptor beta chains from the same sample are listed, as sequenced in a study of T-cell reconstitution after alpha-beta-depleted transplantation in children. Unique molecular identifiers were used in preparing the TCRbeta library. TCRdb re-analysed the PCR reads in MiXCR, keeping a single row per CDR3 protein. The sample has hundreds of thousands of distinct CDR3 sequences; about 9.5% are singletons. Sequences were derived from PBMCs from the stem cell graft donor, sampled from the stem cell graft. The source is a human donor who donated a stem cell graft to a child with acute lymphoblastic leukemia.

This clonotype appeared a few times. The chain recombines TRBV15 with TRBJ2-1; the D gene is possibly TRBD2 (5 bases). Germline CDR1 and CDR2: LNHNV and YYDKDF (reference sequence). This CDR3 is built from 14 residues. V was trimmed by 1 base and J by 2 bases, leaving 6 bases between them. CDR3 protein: CATSRGGTYNEQFF. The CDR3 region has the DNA TGTGCCACCAGCAGAGGAGGGACCTACAATGAGCAGTTCTTC.

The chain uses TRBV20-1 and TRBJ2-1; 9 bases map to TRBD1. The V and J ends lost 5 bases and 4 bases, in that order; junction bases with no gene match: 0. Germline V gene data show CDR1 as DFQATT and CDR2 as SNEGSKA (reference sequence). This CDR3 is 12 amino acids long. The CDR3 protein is CSAGQGYNEQFF. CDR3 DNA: TGCAGTGCTGGACAGGGGTACAATGAGCAGTTCTTC.

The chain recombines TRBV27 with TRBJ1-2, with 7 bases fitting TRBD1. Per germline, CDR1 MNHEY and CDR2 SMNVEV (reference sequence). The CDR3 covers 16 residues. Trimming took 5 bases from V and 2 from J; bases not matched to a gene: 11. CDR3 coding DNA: TGTGCCAGCAGTACGACAGGGTATCCACTAAACTATGGCTACACCTTC. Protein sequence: CASSTTGYPLNYGYTF.

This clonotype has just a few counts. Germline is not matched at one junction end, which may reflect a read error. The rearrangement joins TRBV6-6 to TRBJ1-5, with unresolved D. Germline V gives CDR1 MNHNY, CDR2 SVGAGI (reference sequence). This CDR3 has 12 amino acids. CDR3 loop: CASQTSNQPQHF. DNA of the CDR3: TGTGCCAGCCAGACCAGCAATCAGCCCCAACATTTT.

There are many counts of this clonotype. This CDR3 is CSVEGQRIYSNQPQHF. CDR3 bases: TGCAGCGTTGAGGGACAGAGGATTTATAGCAATCAGCCCCAGCATTTT. This rearrangement joins TRBV29-1 to TRBJ1-5, with TRBD1 matching over 7 bases. CDR3 length: 16 residues. Germline assignment: CDR1 SQVTM and CDR2 ANQGSEA. The junction had 8 bases not matched to a gene; V was cut back by 3 bases and J by 0 bases.

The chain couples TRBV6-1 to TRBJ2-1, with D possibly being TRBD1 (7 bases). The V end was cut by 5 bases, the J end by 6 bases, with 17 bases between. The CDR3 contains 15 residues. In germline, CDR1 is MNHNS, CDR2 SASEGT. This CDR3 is CASSTQGGVGNEQFF. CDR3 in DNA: TGTGCCAGCAGTACGCAGGGGGGAGTGGGCAATGAGCAGTTCTTC.

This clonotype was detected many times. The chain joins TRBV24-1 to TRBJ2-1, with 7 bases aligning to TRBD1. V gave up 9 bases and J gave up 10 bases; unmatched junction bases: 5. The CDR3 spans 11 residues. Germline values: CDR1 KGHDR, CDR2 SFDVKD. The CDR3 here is CATSDREEQFF. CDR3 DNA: TGTGCCACCTCCGACAGGGAAGAGCAGTTCTTC.

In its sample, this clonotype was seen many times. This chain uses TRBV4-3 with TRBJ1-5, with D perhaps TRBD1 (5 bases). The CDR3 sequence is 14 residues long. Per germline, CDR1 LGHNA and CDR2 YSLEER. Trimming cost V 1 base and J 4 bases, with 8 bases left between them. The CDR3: CASSQGGRNQPQHF. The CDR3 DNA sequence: TGCGCCAGCAGCCAAGGGGGACGTAATCAGCCCCAGCATTTT.

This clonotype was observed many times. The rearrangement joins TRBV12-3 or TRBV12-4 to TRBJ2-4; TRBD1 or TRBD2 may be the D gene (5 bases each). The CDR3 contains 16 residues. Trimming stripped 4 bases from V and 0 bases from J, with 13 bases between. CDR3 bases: TGTGCCAGCAGTTCAGGGACGTCCGGAGCCAAAAACATTCAGTACTTC. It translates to CASSSGTSGAKNIQYF.

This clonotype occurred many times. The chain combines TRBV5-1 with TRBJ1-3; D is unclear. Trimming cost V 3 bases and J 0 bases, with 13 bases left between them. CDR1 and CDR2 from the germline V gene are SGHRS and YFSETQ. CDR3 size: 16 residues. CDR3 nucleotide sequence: TGCGCCAGCAGCTCCGAAGAAGTGAGCTCTGGAAACACCATATATTTT. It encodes CASSSEEVSSGNTIYF.

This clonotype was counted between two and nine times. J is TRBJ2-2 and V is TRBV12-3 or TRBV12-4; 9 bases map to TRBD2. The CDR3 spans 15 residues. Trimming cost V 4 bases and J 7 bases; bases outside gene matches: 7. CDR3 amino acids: CASSSRGGAHGELFF. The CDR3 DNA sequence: TGTGCCAGCAGTTCACGCGGGGGGGCTCACGGGGAGCTGTTTTTT.

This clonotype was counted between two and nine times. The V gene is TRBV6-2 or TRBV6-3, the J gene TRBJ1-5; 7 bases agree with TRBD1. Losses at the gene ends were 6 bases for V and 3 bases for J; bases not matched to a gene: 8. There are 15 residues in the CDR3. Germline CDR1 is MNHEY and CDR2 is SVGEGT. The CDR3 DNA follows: TGTGCCAGCAGGGAACCGGGACAGCTCAATCAGCCCCAGCATTTT. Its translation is CASREPGQLNQPQHF.

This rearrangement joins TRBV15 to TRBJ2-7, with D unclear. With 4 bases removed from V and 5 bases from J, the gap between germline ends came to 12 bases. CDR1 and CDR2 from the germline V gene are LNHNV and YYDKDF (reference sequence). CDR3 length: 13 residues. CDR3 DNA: TGTGCCACCAGCAAAAACGGCTACCACGAGCAGTACTTC. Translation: CATSKNGYHEQYF.

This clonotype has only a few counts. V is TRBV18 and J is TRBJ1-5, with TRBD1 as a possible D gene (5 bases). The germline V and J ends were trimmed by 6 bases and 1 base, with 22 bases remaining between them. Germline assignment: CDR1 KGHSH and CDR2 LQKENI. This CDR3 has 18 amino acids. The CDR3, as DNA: TGTGCCAGCTCCACCACCGGGGCGGATTATTGGAGCAATCAGCCCCAGCATTTT. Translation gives CASSTTGADYWSNQPQHF.

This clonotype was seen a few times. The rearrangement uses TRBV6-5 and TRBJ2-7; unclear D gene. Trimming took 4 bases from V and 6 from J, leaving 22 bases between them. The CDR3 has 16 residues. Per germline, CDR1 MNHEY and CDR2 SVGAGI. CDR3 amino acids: CASSSPVRKGTSEQYF. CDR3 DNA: TGTGCCAGCAGTTCCCCGGTTCGCAAGGGCACCTCCGAGCAGTACTTC.

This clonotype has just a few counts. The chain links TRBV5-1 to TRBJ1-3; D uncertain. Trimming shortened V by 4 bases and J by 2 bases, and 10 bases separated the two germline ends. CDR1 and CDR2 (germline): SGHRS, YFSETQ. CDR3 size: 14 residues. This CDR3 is CASSGSGTGNTIYF. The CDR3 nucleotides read TGCGCCAGCAGCGGGTCAGGCACTGGAAACACCATATATTTT. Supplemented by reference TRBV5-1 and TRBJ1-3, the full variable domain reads KAGVTQTPRYLIKTRGQQVTLSCSPISGHRSVSWYQQTPGQGLQFLFEYFSETQRNKGNFPGRFSGRQFSNSRSEMNVSTLELGDSALYLCASSGSGTGNTIYFGEGSWLTVV.

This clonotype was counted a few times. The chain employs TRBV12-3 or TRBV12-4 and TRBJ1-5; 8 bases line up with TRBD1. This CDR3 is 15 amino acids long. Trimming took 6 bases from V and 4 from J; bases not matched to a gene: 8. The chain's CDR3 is CASSQGAGRNQPQHF. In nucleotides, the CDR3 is TGTGCCAGCAGCCAGGGGGCAGGTAGGAATCAGCCCCAGCATTTT.

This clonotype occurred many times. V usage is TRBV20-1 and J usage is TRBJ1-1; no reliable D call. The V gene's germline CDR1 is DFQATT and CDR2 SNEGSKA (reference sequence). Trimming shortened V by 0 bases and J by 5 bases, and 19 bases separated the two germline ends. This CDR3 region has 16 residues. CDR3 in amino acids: CSARDSRSLRGTEAFF. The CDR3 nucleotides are TGCAGTGCTAGAGATTCTCGGAGTTTACGAGGAACTGAAGCTTTCTTT.

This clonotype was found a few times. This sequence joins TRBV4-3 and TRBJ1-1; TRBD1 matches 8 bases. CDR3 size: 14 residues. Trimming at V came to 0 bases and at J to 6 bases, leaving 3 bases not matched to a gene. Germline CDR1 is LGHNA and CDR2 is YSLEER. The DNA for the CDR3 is TGCGCCAGCAGCCAAGACCAGGGGGCGGCTGAAGCTTTCTTT. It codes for CASSQDQGAAEAFF.

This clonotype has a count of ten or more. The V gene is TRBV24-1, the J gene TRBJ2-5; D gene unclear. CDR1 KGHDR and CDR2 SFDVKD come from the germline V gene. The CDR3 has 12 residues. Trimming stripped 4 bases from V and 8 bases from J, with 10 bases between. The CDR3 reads CATSEVGYTQYF. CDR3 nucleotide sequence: TGTGCCACCAGTGAGGTTGGATATACCCAGTACTTC.

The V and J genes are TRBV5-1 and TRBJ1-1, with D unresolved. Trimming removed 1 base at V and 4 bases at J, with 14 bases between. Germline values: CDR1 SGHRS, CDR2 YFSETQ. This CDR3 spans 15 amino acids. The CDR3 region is CASSLRGPVFTEAFF. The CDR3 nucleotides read TGCGCCAGCAGCTTGCGGGGTCCAGTGTTCACTGAAGCTTTCTTT.

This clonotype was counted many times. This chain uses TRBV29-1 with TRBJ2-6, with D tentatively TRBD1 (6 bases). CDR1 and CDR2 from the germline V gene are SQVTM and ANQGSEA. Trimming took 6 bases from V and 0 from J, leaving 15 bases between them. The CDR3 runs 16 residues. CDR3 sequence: CSVRTDVHSGANVLTF. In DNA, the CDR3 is TGCAGCGTCAGGACAGACGTACACTCTGGGGCCAACGTCCTGACTTTC.

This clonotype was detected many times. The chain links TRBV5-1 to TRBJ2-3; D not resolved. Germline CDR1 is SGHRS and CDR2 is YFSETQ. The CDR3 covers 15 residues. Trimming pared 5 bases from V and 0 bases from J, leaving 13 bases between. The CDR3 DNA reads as TGCGCCAGCAGTACACAAGGGCATAGCACAGATACGCAGTATTTT. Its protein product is CASSTQGHSTDTQYF.

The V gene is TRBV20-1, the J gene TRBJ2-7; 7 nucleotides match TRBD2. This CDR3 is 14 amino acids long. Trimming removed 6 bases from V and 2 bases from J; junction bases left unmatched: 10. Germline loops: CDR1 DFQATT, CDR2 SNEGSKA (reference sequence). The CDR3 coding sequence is TGCAGTGCACCGGTATCGGGGGGACCCTACGAGCAGTACTTC. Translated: CSAPVSGGPYEQYF.

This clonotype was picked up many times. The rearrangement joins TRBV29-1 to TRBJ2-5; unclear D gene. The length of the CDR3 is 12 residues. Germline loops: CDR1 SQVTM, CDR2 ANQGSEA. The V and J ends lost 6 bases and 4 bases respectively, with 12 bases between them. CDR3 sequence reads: CSVGIGRETQYF. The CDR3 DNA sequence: TGCAGCGTGGGAATCGGTAGAGAGACCCAGTACTTC.

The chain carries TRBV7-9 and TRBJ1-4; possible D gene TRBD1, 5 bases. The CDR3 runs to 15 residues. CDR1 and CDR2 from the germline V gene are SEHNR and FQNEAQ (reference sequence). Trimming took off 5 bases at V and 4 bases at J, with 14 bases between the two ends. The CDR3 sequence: CASSRTRTSNEKLFF. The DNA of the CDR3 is TGTGCCAGCAGCCGGACCCGGACAAGTAATGAAAAACTGTTTTTT.